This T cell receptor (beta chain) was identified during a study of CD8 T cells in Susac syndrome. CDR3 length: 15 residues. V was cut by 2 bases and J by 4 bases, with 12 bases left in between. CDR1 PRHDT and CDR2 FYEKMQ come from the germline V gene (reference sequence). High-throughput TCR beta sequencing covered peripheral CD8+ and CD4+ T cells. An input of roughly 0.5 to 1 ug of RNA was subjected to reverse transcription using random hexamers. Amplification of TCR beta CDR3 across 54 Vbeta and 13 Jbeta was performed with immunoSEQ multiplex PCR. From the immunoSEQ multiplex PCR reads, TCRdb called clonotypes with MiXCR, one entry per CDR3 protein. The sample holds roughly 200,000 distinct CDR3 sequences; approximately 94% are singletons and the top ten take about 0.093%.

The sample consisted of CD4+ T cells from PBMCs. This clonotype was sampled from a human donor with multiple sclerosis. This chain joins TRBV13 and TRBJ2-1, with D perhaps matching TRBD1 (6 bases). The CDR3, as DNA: TGTGCCAGCAGCTTAAGGGGGTGGAGATACAATGAGCAGTTCTTC. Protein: CASSLRGWRYNEQFF.